These 18 T cell receptor beta chains came from one sample sequenced in a study of cytomegalovirus exposure and HLA in healthy donors (dated by TCRdb to 2016 to 2017). The library was obtained by the immunoSEQ multiplex PCR assay. For the multiplex PCR, a mixture combining 60 forward primers for TCR Vbeta segments and 13 reverse primers for TCR Jbeta segments was used. TCRdb's version of the immuneACCESS table is confined to in-frame rearrangements and falls short of the full clone set. An unresolved V gene accounts for under half of the shortfall where checked; the remainder is of unknown origin. In all, the sample holds more than 100,000 clones, and more than 60% of those were seen once. Clones ranked in the top ten supply about 4% of the sample. The sample comprised PBMCs. All receptors come from a woman in her thirties or forties in good health and CMV-seronegative.

This clone was picked up a small number of times. V is TRBV5-1 and J is TRBJ2-3; 8 bases align to TRBD2. The V segment lost 0 bases and the J segment 1 base; nucleotides outside the gene matches: 4. CDR1 is SGHRS and CDR2 is YFSETQ in the germline V gene. The length of the CDR3 is 16 residues. The CDR3 nucleotides are TGCGCCAGCAGCTTGGTGGCGGGGGGTGGCACAGATACGCAGTATTTT. Amino acids: CASSLVAGGGTDTQYF.

The chain employs TRBV19 and TRBJ2-7, with 12 bases identical to TRBD2. The V segment lost 4 bases and the J segment 0 bases; nucleotides outside the gene matches: 10. CDR1 is LNHDA, CDR2 SQIVND, per germline (reference sequence). This CDR3 contains 18 residues. CDR3 sequence reads: CASSRQTSGGADSYEQYF. Written as DNA, the CDR3 is TGTGCCAGTAGTAGACAGACTAGCGGGGGCGCCGACTCCTACGAGCAGTACTTC.

This clone showed up just a few times. This chain uses TRBV5-1 with TRBJ2-2; tentative D call: TRBD2 (6 bases). Trimming took 2 bases from V and 5 from J, leaving 10 bases between them. CDR1 and CDR2 (germline): SGHRS, YFSETQ. The CDR3 length is 14 residues. The CDR3 region is CASSFSGGTGELFF. The CDR3 DNA is TGCGCCAGCAGCTTCTCCGGGGGTACCGGGGAGCTGTTTTTT.

J is TRBJ2-7 and V is TRBV29-1, with TRBD2 as a possible D gene (6 bases). The ends were cut back, 5 bases at V and 6 bases at J, with 14 bases in the middle. Germline V gene sequence: CDR1 SQVTM, CDR2 ANQGSEA. This CDR3 has 12 amino acids. The CDR3 DNA reads TGCAGCGTTCCAGGAGGGCCATCCGAGCAGTACTTC. Amino acids: CSVPGGPSEQYF.

V and J are TRBV21-1 and TRBJ1-2. TRBV21-1 has pseudogene status. The CDR3 runs 18 residues. CDR3 region: CASSKGFSLVRPSYGYTF. CDR3 nucleotide sequence: TGTGCCAGCAGCAAAGGATTCTCTTTAGTGCGTCCAAGCTATGGCTACACCTTC.

This clone was counted once. V is TRBV7-2 and J is TRBJ2-3, with 7 bases aligning to TRBD2. Germline V gene lookup returns CDR1 SGHTA and CDR2 FQGNSA. The V and J ends lost 1 base and 4 bases, in that order; junction bases with no gene match: 5. This CDR3 has 15 residues. The CDR3 bases are TGTGCCAGCAGCTTAGGGCTAACTAGCGCAGATACGCAGTATTTT. It specifies CASSLGLTSADTQYF.

CDR3 residues: CASTSGQRPYEQYF. CDR3 in DNA: TGTGCCTCAACGAGCGGGCAGCGGCCCTACGAGCAGTACTTC. The chain carries TRBV6-5 and TRBJ2-7; possible D gene TRBD2, 6 bases. Trimming cost V 11 bases and J 2 bases, with 19 bases left between them. The CDR3 length is 14 residues. The germline V gene encodes CDR1 MNHEY and CDR2 SVGAGI.

The chain links TRBV28 to TRBJ2-3; D is perhaps TRBD1 (6 bases). The CDR3 totals 15 residues. Trimming stripped 6 bases from V and 4 bases from J, with 17 bases between. Germline CDR1 reads MDHEN; CDR2 reads SYDVKM. The CDR3 here is CASSQDSGGPDTQYF. The CDR3 DNA follows: TGTGCCAGCAGCCAGGACTCTGGGGGCCCAGATACGCAGTATTTT.

The chain carries TRBV5-1 and TRBJ1-1; a possible D gene is TRBD1 (5 bases). Germline V gene lookup returns CDR1 SGHRS and CDR2 YFSETQ. V lost 1 base and J 1 base, leaving 11 bases between the germline ends. CDR3 length equals 15 residues. The CDR3 reads CASSLPQGANTEAFF. In DNA form, the CDR3 reads TGCGCCAGCAGCTTGCCGCAGGGCGCGAACACTGAAGCTTTCTTT.

The genes are TRBV27 and TRBJ1-1; TRBD1 is a possible D gene (6 bases). Germline lookup yields CDR1 MNHEY and CDR2 SMNVEV (reference sequence). V was cut by 4 bases and J by 5 bases, with 17 bases left in between. This CDR3 has 15 residues. The CDR3 here is CASSSSVGAGTEAFF. DNA of the CDR3: TGTGCCAGCAGTTCCTCAGTGGGGGCCGGGACTGAAGCTTTCTTT.

The rearrangement links TRBV5-1 to TRBJ2-1; possibly TRBD1 for D (6 bases). Germline V gene lookup returns CDR1 SGHRS and CDR2 YFSETQ. The CDR3 consists of 14 residues. With 0 bases removed from V and 6 bases from J, the gap between germline ends came to 10 bases. CDR3 protein: CASSLDRAGNEQFF. The DNA of the CDR3 is TGCGCCAGCAGCTTGGACAGGGCCGGCAATGAGCAGTTCTTC.

J is TRBJ2-3 and V is TRBV12-5; 7 nucleotides agree with TRBD2. After removal of 1 base from V and 8 bases from J, the junction contained 3 bases not matched to a gene. The CDR3 is 13 amino acids. CDR1 and CDR2 from the germline V gene are LGHNT and FRNRAP. CDR3 DNA sequence: TGTGCTAGTGGTTTGGCCTGGGAGGGTACGCAGTATTTT. It specifies CASGLAWEGTQYF.

This chain connects TRBV19 to TRBJ2-2, with 9 bases identical to TRBD1. Trimming at V came to 6 bases and at J to 5 bases, leaving 13 bases not matched to a gene. The CDR3 is 17 residues long. The germline V gene has CDR1 LNHDA and CDR2 SQIVND (reference sequence). CDR3 in DNA: TGTGCCAGTAGCCCCCTAACGGGGACAGGGAAGACCGGGGAGCTGTTTTTT. It yields the protein CASSPLTGTGKTGELFF.

The chain combines TRBV6-1 with TRBJ2-1; 7 nucleotides match TRBD2. There are 15 residues in the CDR3. Germline CDR1 is MNHNS and CDR2 is SASEGT. The junction had 8 bases not matched to a gene; V was cut back by 6 bases and J by 3 bases. CDR3 DNA: TGTGCCAGCAGGGAGACTAGCTACTACTACAATGAGCAGTTCTTC. This translates into CASRETSYYYNEQFF.

About this clone: At one end the junction does not follow the germline gene, possibly because of a read error. In nucleotides, the CDR3 is TGTGCCAGCAGTCGGGGGACTAGCAAAGATACGCAGTATTTT. Translating it yields CASSRGTSKDTQYF. The chain uses TRBV7-7 and TRBJ2-3; 9 bases are a match to TRBD2. The CDR3 has 14 amino acids. Germline assignment: CDR1 SSHAT and CDR2 FNYEAQ (reference sequence).

V is TRBV30 and J is TRBJ2-5; D gene ambiguous. The CDR3 spans 11 residues. The germline V and J ends were trimmed by 0 bases and 5 bases, with 4 bases remaining between them. Germline V gene lookup returns CDR1 GTSNPN and CDR2 SVGIG (reference sequence). CDR3 amino acids: CAWSVLETQYF. Written as DNA, the CDR3 is TGTGCCTGGAGTGTACTTGAGACCCAGTACTTC.

This clone has a single count. This chain links TRBV10-3 with TRBJ2-7; 10 bases fit TRBD1. Germline V gene data show CDR1 as ENHRY and CDR2 as SYGVKD. The CDR3 has 15 amino acids. The V and J ends lost 7 bases and 7 bases, in that order; junction bases with no gene match: 13. The CDR3 region is CAITQGTGEGREQYF. DNA of the CDR3: TGTGCCATCACCCAGGGGACAGGGGAGGGTCGGGAGCAGTACTTC.

The V gene is TRBV18, the J gene TRBJ1-1, with 7 bases fitting TRBD1. CDR1 and CDR2 from the germline V gene are KGHSH and LQKENI. Trimming removed 5 bases from V and 3 bases from J; junction bases left unmatched: 3. The CDR3 has 13 residues. CDR3 amino acids: CASSGQDDTEAFF. DNA for the CDR3: TGTGCCAGCTCAGGACAGGATGACACTGAAGCTTTCTTT.